This TCR beta chain was sequenced during a study of CD4 T cells in relation to SARS-CoV-2 and coronaviruses. CD4+ T cells from unexposed donors were obtained before the COVID-19 pandemic (2011-2018). CD4+ T cells were isolated from the cells after more than 8 days of culture. This clone was counted only a few times. Its antigen is still unknown. This CDR3 has 13 amino acids. Trimming cost V 1 base and J 6 bases, with 7 bases left between them. Germline CDR1 reads SGHNT; CDR2 reads YENEEA. The table came from immunoSEQ multiplex PCR; TCRdb's copy has only in-frame clones and leaves some out. The data contain 20,000 to 30,000 clones, around 80% of them singletons.

The clonotype comes from a human donor in good health. The J gene is TRBJ2-1, the V gene TRBV11-3; D is unresolved. The sequenced material came from CD4+ T cells from PBMCs, cultured in vitro. The CDR3 loop reads CASSLAGINEQFF. CDR3 DNA: TGTGCCAGCAGCTTAGCGGGTATCAATGAGCAGTTCTTC.